What follows are 11 T cell receptor beta chains derived from one specimen sequenced in a study of control samples from healthy donors and cancer patients. Clones were read by immunoSEQ multiplex PCR, and TCRdb kept only the in-frame ones, dropping some. The sample has 90,000 to 150,000 clones; just over 90% are singletons. The sequenced sample consisted of blood. The receptors stem from a young woman in good health.

This sequence joins TRBV4-2 and TRBJ2-3, with D perhaps matching TRBD2 (6 bases). With 0 bases removed from V and 2 bases from J, the gap between germline ends came to 15 bases. Germline V gene lookup returns CDR1 LGHNA and CDR2 YNFKEQ. The CDR3 spans 17 residues. The CDR3 bases are TGTGCCAGCAGCCAAGAAGCGGGCACCTTAACCACAGATACGCAGTATTTT. Amino acids: CASSQEAGTLTTDTQYF.

This chain uses TRBV3-1 (or the pseudogene TRBV3-2) with TRBJ1-3; D is unresolved. The CDR3 is 13 amino acids. V lost 4 bases and J 7 bases, leaving 11 bases between the germline ends. Germline CDR1 reads LGHDT; CDR2 reads YNNKEL (reference sequence). This CDR3 is CASSPPGLNTIYF. The CDR3 DNA is TGTGCCAGCAGCCCCCCTGGCCTTAACACCATATATTTT.

This chain uses TRBV18 with TRBJ1-4, with D uncertain. The CDR3 is 17 amino acids. With 3 bases removed from V and 0 bases from J, the gap between germline ends came to 14 bases. The germline V gene encodes CDR1 KGHSH and CDR2 LQKENI. The CDR3, as DNA: TGTGCCAGCTCACCTTCATTTTACGGGGCAACTAATGAAAAACTGTTTTTT. Translated, it gives CASSPSFYGATNEKLFF.

The CDR3 nucleotides read TGTGCCACCATGGCGGTTTGGGGGACAGCATACAATCAGCCCCAGCATTTT. Translated: CATMAVWGTAYNQPQHF. This chain links TRBV19 with TRBJ1-5; TRBD1 aligns across 7 bases. CDR1 is LNHDA and CDR2 is SQIVND in the germline V gene (reference sequence). Trimming cost V 10 bases and J 3 bases; bases outside gene matches: 18. This CDR3 comprises 17 residues.

CDR3 protein: CASSSSSDRGNYGYTF. Here the CDR3 DNA reads TGTGCCAGCAGTTCCTCCTCCGACAGGGGAAACTATGGCTACACCTTC. V gene TRBV28 combines with J gene TRBJ1-2; 8 bases align to TRBD1. Germline CDR1 reads MDHEN; CDR2 reads SYDVKM. J gave up 2 bases and V 4 bases, and 9 bases lay outside the gene matches. The CDR3 spans 16 residues.

This sequence joins TRBV24-1 and TRBJ1-1; unclear D gene. CDR1 is KGHDR and CDR2 is SFDVKD in the germline V gene. The CDR3 runs 12 residues. Trimming took off 6 bases at V and 1 base at J, with 5 bases between the two ends. Here the CDR3 reads CATSFGNTEAFF. The CDR3 region has the DNA TGTGCCACCAGTTTTGGGAACACTGAAGCTTTCTTT.

The rearrangement links TRBV7-3 to TRBJ2-3; D is undetermined. CDR1 SGHTA and CDR2 FQGTGA come from the germline V gene. V lost 0 bases and J lost 0, with 4 bases in between. This CDR3 region has 14 residues. CDR3 sequence reads: CASSLTPSTDTQYF. In nucleotides, the CDR3 is TGTGCCAGCAGCTTAACTCCTAGCACAGATACGCAGTATTTT.

The chain carries TRBV28 and TRBJ2-7; 11 nucleotides align to TRBD1. This CDR3 is 15 amino acids long. Germline CDR1 reads MDHEN; CDR2 reads SYDVKM. Losses at the gene ends were 2 bases for V and 2 bases for J; bases not matched to a gene: 2. This CDR3 reads CASSLGDRGTYEQYF. The DNA of the CDR3 is TGTGCCAGCAGTTTAGGGGACAGGGGGACCTACGAGCAGTACTTC.

The rearrangement joins TRBV30 to TRBJ2-7; 14 bases align to TRBD2. This CDR3 region has 14 residues. J was trimmed by 2 bases and V by 4 bases; bases with no gene match: 1. The V gene's germline CDR1 is GTSNPN and CDR2 SVGIG (reference sequence). The DNA for the CDR3 is TGTGCCTGGAAGACTAGCGGGAGGGCCTACGAGCAGTACTTC. This translates into CAWKTSGRAYEQYF.

The CDR3 sequence is CASSPRQRTGELFF. CDR3 DNA: TGTGCCAGCAGCCCCCGACAGCGCACCGGGGAGCTGTTTTTT. This sequence joins TRBV9 and TRBJ2-2, with D maybe TRBD1 (5 bases). This CDR3 contains 14 residues. Per the germline V gene, CDR1 is SGDLS and CDR2 is YYNGEE. Trimming pared 4 bases from V and 4 bases from J, leaving 11 bases between. Filled out from reference TRBV9 and TRBJ2-2, the complete variable domain reads DSGVTQTPKHLITATGQRVTLRCSPRSGDLSVYWYQQSLDQGLQFLIQYYNGEERAKGNILERFSAQQFPDLHSELNLSSLELGDSALYFCASSPRQRTGELFFGEGSRLTVL.

The chain has TRBV29-1 and TRBJ2-5; 8 bases fit TRBD1. The V segment lost 4 bases and the J segment 4 bases; nucleotides outside the gene matches: 5. The CDR3 length is 13 residues. Germline CDR1 SQVTM, CDR2 ANQGSEA. The CDR3 bases are TGCAGCGTTGCCGGACAGGGTCCAGAGACCCAGTACTTC. Translating it yields CSVAGQGPETQYF.